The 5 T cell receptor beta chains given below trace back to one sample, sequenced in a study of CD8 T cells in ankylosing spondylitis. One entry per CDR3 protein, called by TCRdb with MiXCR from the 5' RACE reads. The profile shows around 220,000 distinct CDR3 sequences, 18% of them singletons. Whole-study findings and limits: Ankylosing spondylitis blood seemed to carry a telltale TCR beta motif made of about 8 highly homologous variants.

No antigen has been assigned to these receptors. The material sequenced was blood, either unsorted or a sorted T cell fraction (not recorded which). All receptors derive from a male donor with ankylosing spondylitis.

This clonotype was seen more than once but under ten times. CDR3 protein: CASSLGTADYNEQFF. As DNA, the CDR3 is TGTGCCAGCAGTTTAGGGACTGCCGACTACAATGAGCAGTTCTTC. The V call is TRBV12-3 or TRBV12-4, the J call TRBJ2-1; weak D call: TRBD2 (5 bases). The CDR3 sequence is 15 residues long. Trimming removed 1 base at V and 3 bases at J, with 10 bases between.

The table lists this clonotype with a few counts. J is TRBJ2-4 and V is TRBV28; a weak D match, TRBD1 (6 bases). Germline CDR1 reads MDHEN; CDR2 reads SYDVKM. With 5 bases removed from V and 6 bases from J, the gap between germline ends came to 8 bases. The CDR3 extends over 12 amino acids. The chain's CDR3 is CASSPGVNIQYF. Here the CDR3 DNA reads TGTGCCAGCAGTCCAGGGGTAAACATTCAGTACTTC.

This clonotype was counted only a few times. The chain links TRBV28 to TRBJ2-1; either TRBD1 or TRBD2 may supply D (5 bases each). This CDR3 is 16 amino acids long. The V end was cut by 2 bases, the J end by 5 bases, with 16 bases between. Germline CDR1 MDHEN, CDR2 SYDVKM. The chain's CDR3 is CASSLVGTDPHNEQFF. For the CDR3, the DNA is TGTGCCAGCAGTTTAGTAGGGACGGATCCTCACAATGAGCAGTTCTTC.

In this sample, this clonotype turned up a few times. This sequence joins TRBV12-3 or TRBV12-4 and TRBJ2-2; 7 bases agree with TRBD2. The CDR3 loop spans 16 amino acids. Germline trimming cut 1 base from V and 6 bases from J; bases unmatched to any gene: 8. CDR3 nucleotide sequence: TGTGCCAGCAGTTTAGGGCGGGAGATCGGCGCCGGGGAGCTGTTTTTT. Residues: CASSLGREIGAGELFF.

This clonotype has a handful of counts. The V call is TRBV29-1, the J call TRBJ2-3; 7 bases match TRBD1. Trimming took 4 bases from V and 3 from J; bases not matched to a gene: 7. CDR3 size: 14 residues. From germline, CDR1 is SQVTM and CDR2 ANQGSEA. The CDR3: CSVADRDRTDTQYF. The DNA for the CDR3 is TGCAGCGTTGCAGACAGGGACAGAACAGATACGCAGTATTTT.